A single sample gave rise to the 14 T cell receptor beta chains below, sequenced in a study of T-cell memory formation after mild COVID-19. TCRdb fed the 5' RACE reads into MiXCR, producing one record per CDR3 protein. The table lists about 620,000 distinct CDR3 sequences, over 15% of them singletons. The specimen was PBMCs or a T cell subset sorted from them (not recorded which). The receptors derive from an adult woman who had mild COVID-19 (a few samples of this study predate the infection). Cell type and time point are not known.

This clonotype was seen a handful of times. This rearrangement joins TRBV11-2 to TRBJ2-5; 8 bases line up with TRBD1. This CDR3 has 15 amino acids. CDR1 is SGHAT and CDR2 is FQNNGV in the germline V gene. V was pared by 1 base and J by 3 bases, with 4 bases of the junction left unmatched. The CDR3 protein is CASSLGQGAKETQYF. CDR3 DNA: TGTGCCAGCAGCTTAGGTCAGGGGGCGAAAGAGACCCAGTACTTC.

V is TRBV7-6 and J is TRBJ2-2; no clear D. The germline V and J ends were trimmed by 1 base and 13 bases, with 16 bases remaining between them. The CDR3 extends over 14 amino acids. Germline V CDR1 and CDR2: SGHVS, FNYEAQ. The DNA for the CDR3 is TGTGCCAGCAGCTTAGAGTCTGGCCCCTCGTTGCTGTTTTTT. This translates into CASSLESGPSLLFF.

The chain carries TRBV7-9 and TRBJ2-7; TRBD1 is a possible D gene (5 bases). The CDR3 is made up of 16 amino acids. From germline, CDR1 is SEHNR and CDR2 FQNEAQ (reference sequence). V lost 4 bases and J lost 4, with 20 bases in between. For the CDR3, the DNA is TGTGCCAGCAGCTCCCTAGGGGTCAGACAGAATTACGAGCAGTACTTC. Protein product: CASSSLGVRQNYEQYF. Drawing the rest from reference TRBV7-9 and TRBJ2-7, the complete variable domain is DTGVSQNPRHKITKRGQNVTFRCDPISEHNRLYWYRQTLGQGPEFLTYFQNEAQLEKSRLLSDRFSAERPKGSFSTLEIQRTEQGDSAMYLCASSSLGVRQNYEQYFGPGTRLTVT.

The rearrangement links TRBV12-5 to TRBJ1-1; D is unresolved. The length of the CDR3 is 13 residues. The germline CDR1 and CDR2 sequences are LGHNT and FRNRAP. V shed 6 bases and J shed 11 bases, with 19 bases lying between them. The CDR3 DNA follows: TGTGCTAGTGGATATTCGCTTGAGGGAGCCGCTTTCTTT. This gives the protein CASGYSLEGAAFF.

This clonotype showed up just a few times. The chain combines TRBV2 with TRBJ1-1; 9 bases match TRBD1. From germline, CDR1 is SNHLY and CDR2 FYNNEI. Losses at the gene ends were 5 bases for V and 5 bases for J; bases not matched to a gene: 15. CDR3 length: 17 amino acids. CDR3 bases: TGTGCCAGCAGTCTGGACAGGGGAGGACGTACTAAGACTGAAGCTTTCTTT. Translating gives CASSLDRGGRTKTEAFF. Based on the CDR3 plus reference TRBV2 and TRBJ1-1, the full variable domain is EPEVTQTPSHQVTQMGQEVILRCVPISNHLYFYWYRQILGQKVEFLVSFYNNEISEKSEIFDDQFSVERPDGSNFTLKIRSTKLEDSAMYFCASSLDRGGRTKTEAFFGQGTRLTVV.

This clonotype has a handful of counts. The V and J genes are TRBV13 and TRBJ1-2; no reliable D call. Trimming removed 6 bases at V and 8 bases at J, with 19 bases between. CDR3 length: 14 residues. Germline CDR1 and CDR2: PRHDT and FYEKMQ (reference sequence). CDR3 nucleotide sequence: TGTGCCAGCAGTCGACGCTGGGATCTTCTGGGCTACACCTTC. Its translation is CASSRRWDLLGYTF.

This chain joins TRBV5-1 and TRBJ1-1; D may be TRBD1 (5 bases). V lost 0 bases to trimming and J lost 0 bases, with 12 bases between them. Germline values: CDR1 SGHRS, CDR2 YFSETQ. The CDR3 is 16 amino acids. CDR3: CASSLGRGIMNTEAFF. The DNA for the CDR3 is TGCGCCAGCAGCTTGGGTCGGGGGATCATGAACACTGAAGCTTTCTTT.

The rearrangement joins TRBV7-8 to TRBJ2-2; no clear D gene. Trimming stripped 5 bases from V and 10 bases from J, with 20 bases between. This CDR3 has 15 residues. Germline CDR1 SGHVS, CDR2 FQNEAQ. In nucleotides, the CDR3 is TGTGCCAGCAGCCCTCGGCCCGCGGTGTTGCAGGAGCTGTTTTTT. As protein: CASSPRPAVLQELFF. The whole variable domain, remainder taken from reference TRBV7-8 and TRBJ2-2, is GAGVSQSPRYKVAKRGQDVALRCDPISGHVSLFWYQQALGQGPEFLTYFQNEAQLDKSGLPSDRFFAERPEGSVSTLKIQRTQQEDSAVYLCASSPRPAVLQELFFGEGSRLTVL.

This clonotype was found many times. V and J are TRBV7-2 and TRBJ1-6, with 10 bases identical to TRBD1. Per germline, CDR1 SGHTA and CDR2 FQGNSA. The CDR3 has 15 residues. Trimming cost V 3 bases and J 10 bases; bases outside gene matches: 6. CDR3 protein: CASSFRQGAGSPLHF. DNA of the CDR3: TGTGCCAGCAGCTTCCGACAGGGGGCTGGGTCACCCCTCCACTTT.

This clonotype was observed a few times. The rearrangement links TRBV29-1 to TRBJ2-3; maybe TRBD2 (5 bases). V was pared by 4 bases and J by 2 bases, with 10 bases between. The CDR3 runs to 13 residues. Germline CDR1 is SQVTM and CDR2 is ANQGSEA. CDR3 nucleotide sequence: TGCAGCGTTGCGAGGGCAGTCACAGATACGCAGTATTTT. It codes for CSVARAVTDTQYF.

This clonotype was detected only a few times. V is TRBV20-1 and J is TRBJ2-5, with 7 bases matching TRBD1. The CDR3 sequence is 15 residues long. In germline, CDR1 is DFQATT, CDR2 SNEGSKA (reference sequence). J gave up 2 bases and V 0 bases, and 6 bases lay outside the gene matches. The CDR3 nucleotides are TGCAGTGCTAGAGATTGGCGGACAGGACAAGAGACCCAGTACTTC. Its protein product is CSARDWRTGQETQYF.

V is TRBV3-1 and J is TRBJ1-3, with D unresolved. This CDR3 has 15 amino acids. V was trimmed by 1 base and J by 0 bases, leaving 7 bases between them. Germline lookup yields CDR1 LGHDT and CDR2 YNNKEL (reference sequence). The CDR3 bases are TGTGCCAGCAGCCAAGCCGTAATCTCTGGAAACACCATATATTTT. This codes for CASSQAVISGNTIYF.

The chain joins TRBV10-3 to TRBJ2-1; D remains unclear. The germline gives CDR1 ENHRY, CDR2 SYGVKD. With 3 bases removed from V and 4 bases from J, the gap between germline ends came to 4 bases. The CDR3 is 12 amino acids. The CDR3, as DNA: TGTGCCATCAGTGAAGGTTACAATGAGCAGTTCTTC. Translating it yields CAISEGYNEQFF.

In this sample, this clonotype turned up a few times. The chain links TRBV2 to TRBJ2-1; D is possibly TRBD1 (7 bases). Germline assignment: CDR1 SNHLY and CDR2 FYNNEI. The CDR3 covers 15 residues. Trimming left V 5 bases short and J 7 bases short, with 18 bases between. Here the CDR3 DNA reads TGTGCCAGCAGTTTGGGCGCGGGACAGATAAATGAGCAGTTCTTC. Translating gives CASSLGAGQINEQFF.